The rows below give T cell receptor beta chains drawn from one sample of a study of pediatric ulcerative colitis. Sequenced by immunoSEQ multiplex PCR; TCRdb stores in-frame clones only, minus some. The table shows approximately 60,000 clones, with roughly nine tenths occurring only once. The sample consisted of blood. The source is a boy under 18 with severe ulcerative colitis. CDR3s leave out the opening cysteine and the closing phenylalanine or tryptophan. The D gene is left open where the match is weak.

v_gene	j_gene	d_gene	len	CDR3aa
TRBV10-3	TRBJ1-1	.	11	AISSLGDTEAF
TRBV27	TRBJ2-1	.	12	ASSFEAAYNEQF
TRBV5-1	TRBJ2-5	TRBD1	13	ASSLTGQGMETQY
TRBV5-6	TRBJ2-5	.	12	ASSLGWTEETQY
TRBV27	TRBJ2-2	.	12	ASMPEWNTGELF
TRBV4-3	TRBJ2-7	TRBD2	13	ASSQDRGGFYEQY
TRBV6-1	TRBJ2-1	TRBD2	17	ASSEYGQAGGTKYNEQF
TRBV19	TRBJ2-1	.	10	ASTRDYNEQF
TRBV18	TRBJ2-3	TRBD2	13	ASSRTSGFTDTQY
TRBV5-1	TRBJ2-7	.	11	ASRVLVNYEQY
TRBV19	TRBJ2-1	.	12	ASSIDINRNEQF
TRBV7-9	TRBJ1-1	.	12	ASSFLGPDTEAF
TRBV29-1	TRBJ1-1	.	11	SVDTGFYTEAF
TRBV5-6	TRBJ1-1	TRBD1	13	ASSATGTGNTEAF
TRBV7-9	TRBJ2-5	.	15	ASSLGPTQESQETQY
TRBV5-6	TRBJ2-5	TRBD1	16	ASSPYLIISGGKETQY
TRBV6-5	TRBJ2-7	TRBD2	11	ASSYWEGYEQY
TRBV7-9	TRBJ1-1	TRBD1	15	ASSFFAYSRGDTEAF
TRBV29-1	TRBJ2-3	TRBD1	11	SLTDRGRDTQY
TRBV19	TRBJ1-1	TRBD1	14	ASNAPGGSLDTEAF
TRBV7-9	TRBJ2-1	TRBD2	11	ASPPSGTDEQF
TRBV19	TRBJ1-2	.	13	ASSNLGGQVYGYT